This T cell receptor (beta chain) stems from a study of blood T cell repertoires in COVID-19 (dated by TCRdb to about 2020). About the investigation overall: The collaborator samples originated in the United States, Italy and Spain and spanned the acute and convalescent phases of COVID-19. The repertoires were released in a freely available public database intended as a resource for research on the immune response to SARS-CoV-2. Where available, HLA class I and class II types were obtained from metadata supplied by the sample provider rather than from assay-based typing. The samples were drawn from the first 160 participants of the ongoing ImmuneRACE study and from roughly 1,300 subjects provided by 6 global collaborators. A de-identified subject ID, COVID-19 status, age in years and sex were almost always included in the sample metadata. The dataset comprised deeply sampled blood TCRbeta repertoires from subjects exposed to, actively infected with, or recovered from COVID-19. The prospective study material was composed of cDNA or gDNA derived from T cells, B-cell-depleted T cells, or PBMCs. General findings and caveats noted by the study authors: The amount of clinical and demographic metadata varied by source and participant and was provided uncurated.

The immunoSEQ Assay, a bias-controlled multiplex PCR, was used to amplify TCRbeta CDR3 regions from genomic DNA. Concerning the study's data processing: Nucleated cell counts per sample were estimated from amplification of reference gene primers within the assay. Sequence reads were collapsed and filtered to measure the absolute abundance of every unique TCRbeta CDR3 rearrangement. For each sample, productive Simpson clonality was calculated as the square root of Simpson's diversity index across productive rearrangements. What TCRdb holds here is the immuneACCESS table cut down to in-frame rearrangements. Part of the clones is not present; checked against another copy, under half of the missing clones reflect an unresolved V gene, and the others are unexplained. The V and J calls and clone size are taken from that table; D and trimming were inferred from the DNA. This sample comprises some 310,000 clones, 89% of them detected only once. The ten top clones hold roughly 10% of the sample.

Enrolling through a virtual design, the prospective study's participants ranged in age from roughly 18 to 95 years and lived across roughly 23 United States geographic areas. In the prospective study, participants were assigned to cohorts based on the clinical history participants reported in a screening survey and a study questionnaire. Recovered participants in ImmuneRACE Cohort 3 were defined by two consecutive negative NP/OP PCR tests, clearance by a healthcare professional, or resolution of symptoms. In the prospective study, whole blood, serum and a nasopharyngeal or oropharyngeal swab were collected from each participant by mobile phlebotomists. Participants in the prospective study had the option to provide additional blood draws and questionnaires over an approximately 2-month period. Before DNA extraction, blood samples from the prospective study were shipped at room temperature or frozen.

CDR1 SNHLY and CDR2 FYNNEI are derived from the germline V gene. The V end gives up 5 bases and the J end 4 bases, leaving 15 bases in the junction not matched to a gene. The CDR3 covers 20 residues, taking in both the cysteine and the phenylalanine. The CDR3 DNA has 60 bases and is translated from base 1. Notes on this clone: It lacks a known antigen. No clone much larger than this one lies a single base away; base qualities are absent.

Sequencing was performed on PBMCs or T cells enriched from blood (not recorded which). The clonotype originates from a woman younger than 45 who had recovered from COVID-19. The chain joins TRBV2 to TRBJ2-2; 14 bases in the junction line up with TRBD2. CDR3 region: CASSLDRLKGTSGGTGELFF. At the DNA level, the sequence is TGTGCCAGCAGTCTGGACAGACTAAAGGGGACTAGCGGGGGCACCGGGGAGCTGTTTTTT.